The 6 T cell receptor beta chains in this list originate from one sample, sequenced in a study of cytomegalovirus exposure and HLA in healthy donors. Primers included in the PCR were 60 Vbeta and 13 Jbeta primers. Generated by immunoSEQ multiplex PCR, the TCRdb table keeps only in-frame clones and is missing some. The sample has about 160,000 clones; around 84% are singletons. Source material: PBMCs. The origin of the receptors is a young man in good health and CMV-seronegative.

CDR3 bases: TGTGCCAGCAGTGAACTCGACAGGGGAAGTGGCTACACCTTC. Amino acids: CASSELDRGSGYTF. The chain combines TRBV6-1 with TRBJ1-2; 8 bases match TRBD1. There are 14 residues in the CDR3. CDR1 MNHNS and CDR2 SASEGT come from the germline V gene. V shed 2 bases, J shed 7 bases, and the junction held 6 bases outside the gene matches.

This chain joins TRBV19 and TRBJ2-7; 12 nucleotides line up with TRBD1. Germline trimming cut 6 bases from V and 4 bases from J; bases unmatched to any gene: 7. This CDR3 region has 15 residues. The V gene's germline CDR1 is LNHDA and CDR2 SQIVND (reference sequence). CDR3 residues: CASSPGQGAGYEQYF. In DNA, the CDR3 is TGTGCCAGTAGCCCGGGACAGGGGGCAGGATACGAGCAGTACTTC.

V is TRBV5-1 and J is TRBJ1-4, with 7 bases lining up with TRBD1. The CDR3 covers 14 residues. Losses at the gene ends were 2 bases for V and 8 bases for J; bases not matched to a gene: 6. Germline assignment: CDR1 SGHRS and CDR2 YFSETQ. In DNA form, the CDR3 reads TGCGCCAGCAGCTTAACAGGGGAATGGGAAAAACTGTTTTTT. Translated: CASSLTGEWEKLFF. The full variable domain, in which reference TRBV5-1 and TRBJ1-4 provide the parts outside the CDR3, is KAGVTQTPRYLIKTRGQQVTLSCSPISGHRSVSWYQQTPGQGLQFLFEYFSETQRNKGNFPGRFSGRQFSNSRSEMNVSTLELGDSALYLCASSLTGEWEKLFFGSGTQLSVL.

The V and J genes are TRBV28 and TRBJ2-6; D gene uncertain. There are 16 residues in the CDR3. The germline gives CDR1 MDHEN, CDR2 SYDVKM. The V end lost 5 bases, the J end lost 0 bases, and 11 bases lay between the germline ends. This CDR3 is CASSPVWSSGANVLTF. For the CDR3, the DNA is TGTGCCAGCAGTCCCGTATGGAGCTCTGGGGCCAACGTCCTGACTTTC. Combining the CDR3 with reference TRBV28 and TRBJ2-6 gives the whole variable domain DVKVTQSSRYLVKRTGEKVFLECVQDMDHENMFWYRQDPGLGLRLIYFSYDVKMKEKGDIPEGYSVSREKKERFSLILESASTNQTSMYLCASSPVWSSGANVLTFGAGSRLTVL.

This chain uses TRBV15 with TRBJ1-4; D remains ambiguous. Germline CDR1 LNHNV, CDR2 YYDKDF (reference sequence). With 1 base removed from V and 12 bases from J, the gap between germline ends came to 12 bases. The CDR3 spans 13 residues. The DNA for the CDR3 is TGTGCCACCAGCAGAGTGGACGCCGGGGAACTGTTTTTT. Protein product: CATSRVDAGELFF.

CDR3 bases: TGTGCCAGCAGAGGAGCGGCCAGTGAGCAGTTCTTC. Amino acids: CASRGAASEQFF. The V and J genes are TRBV7-9 and TRBJ2-1, with D perhaps TRBD2 (5 bases). This CDR3 has 12 amino acids. CDR1 and CDR2 (germline): SEHNR, FQNEAQ (reference sequence). Trimming left V 6 bases short and J 9 bases short, with 12 bases between.